Listed below are T cell receptor beta chains from one sample, sequenced in a study of blood T cell repertoires in COVID-19. TCRdb's copy holds only in-frame clones and misses some; the assay was immunoSEQ multiplex PCR. The sample yields fewer than 200,000 clones, 86% seen once. What was sequenced was peripheral blood. Every receptor here comes from a man aged 45 to 65 with active or convalescent COVID-19. CDR3s include the opening cysteine and the closing phenylalanine or tryptophan. Fields, in order: CDR3 length, D gene, clone size, V gene, J gene, CDR3 DNA, CDR3 protein. D genes are given only for firm matches. Clone size is shown for a subset of rows, as once, few, many or a class of expanded clone.

length: 12; D: TRBD1; size: NA; V: TRBV6-5; J: TRBJ2-4; DNA: TGTGCCAGCAGTCGGGACAGGAACATTCAGTACTTC; CDR3: CASSRDRNIQYF
length: 15; D: NA; size: NA; V: TRBV27; J: TRBJ1-5; DNA: TGTGCCAGCAGTTTGGTGACAGGAGGCAATCAGCCCCAGCATTTT; CDR3: CASSLVTGGNQPQHF
length: 15; D: TRBD2; size: NA; V: TRBV2; J: TRBJ2-2; DNA: TGTGCCAGCAGAAAAGCGGGGGGCGGGACCGGGGAGCTGTTTTTT; CDR3: CASRKAGGGTGELFF
length: 14; D: NA; size: NA; V: TRBV19; J: TRBJ1-2; DNA: TGTGCCAGTTCGGTTGGGGGGGCGCTTTATGGCTACACCTTC; CDR3: CASSVGGALYGYTF
length: 14; D: TRBD1; size: NA; V: TRBV28; J: TRBJ2-3; DNA: TGTGCCAGCAGGGCAGGGGGTCACACAGATACGCAGTATTTT; CDR3: CASRAGGHTDTQYF
length: 15; D: TRBD1; size: once; V: TRBV6-5; J: TRBJ1-6; DNA: TGTGCCAGCAAAACAGGGGGACCCCATAATTCACCCCTCCACTTT; CDR3: CASKTGGPHNSPLHF
length: 14; D: TRBD1; size: NA; V: TRBV12-5; J: TRBJ2-7; DNA: TGTGCTAGTGGCTTGGAATCCAGGGGGAGCGAGCAGTACTTC; CDR3: CASGLESRGSEQYF
length: 17; D: TRBD1; size: NA; V: TRBV24-1; J: TRBJ2-3; DNA: TGTGCCACCAGTGACACAACCGGGACAGGGGGCATAGATACGCAGTATTTT; CDR3: CATSDTTGTGGIDTQYF
length: 14; D: NA; size: NA; V: TRBV19; J: TRBJ2-3; DNA: TGTGCCAGTAGGCCACCCGCCACTACAGATACGCAGTATTTT; CDR3: CASRPPATTDTQYF
length: 13; D: NA; size: NA; V: TRBV5-5; J: TRBJ1-4; DNA: TGTGCCAGCAGCCGGGAAGGAAATGAAAAACTGTTTTTT; CDR3: CASSREGNEKLFF
length: 15; D: NA; size: NA; V: TRBV2; J: TRBJ1-2; DNA: TGTGCCAGCACCCAACCCGGGGGGGGAACCAATGGCTACACCTTC; CDR3: CASTQPGGGTNGYTF
length: 15; D: NA; size: NA; V: TRBV18; J: TRBJ1-5; DNA: TGTGCCAGCTCACCACCTGGGGGGGACAATCAGCCCCAGCATTTT; CDR3: CASSPPGGDNQPQHF
length: 14; D: NA; size: NA; V: TRBV11-2; J: TRBJ1-1; DNA: TGTGCCAGCAGCTTAGATCAGGTTTTGGGTGAAGCTTTCTTT; CDR3: CASSLDQVLGEAFF
length: 16; D: TRBD2; size: NA; V: TRBV5-4; J: TRBJ2-3; DNA: TGTGCCAGCAGCACGGGACTAGCGGGATACACAGATACGCAGTATTTT; CDR3: CASSTGLAGYTDTQYF
length: 15; D: NA; size: NA; V: TRBV2; J: TRBJ2-7; DNA: TGTGCCAGCCGTGCTTATTCAGGGGTGATTAGCGAGCAGTACTTC; CDR3: CASRAYSGVISEQYF
length: 14; D: TRBD2; size: NA; V: TRBV5-1; J: TRBJ2-3; DNA: TGCGCCAGCAGCATAGCGGGGTCCACAGATACGCAGTATTTT; CDR3: CASSIAGSTDTQYF
length: 18; D: NA; size: once; V: TRBV5-5; J: TRBJ1-2; DNA: TGTGCCAGCAGCTTGGCCGTAGGCTCAGGGGTGACATCCTATGGCTACACCTTC; CDR3: CASSLAVGSGVTSYGYTF
length: 15; D: TRBD1; size: NA; V: TRBV5-4; J: TRBJ2-7; DNA: TGTGCCAGCAGGGACGCCGGGACAGAAGAATACGAGCAGTACTTC; CDR3: CASRDAGTEEYEQYF
length: 13; D: TRBD1; size: NA; V: TRBV11-2; J: TRBJ2-7; DNA: TGTGCCAGCAGCTTGGAAACAGGGGACGAGCAGTACTTC; CDR3: CASSLETGDEQYF
length: 15; D: NA; size: NA; V: TRBV27; J: TRBJ1-2; DNA: TGTGCCAGCAGTATCCGACGGACAGAGAACTATGGCTACACCTTC; CDR3: CASSIRRTENYGYTF
length: 15; D: TRBD1; size: NA; V: TRBV19; J: TRBJ2-1; DNA: TGTGCCAGTAGTACAGGGACAGGGGGGAAGAATGAGCAGTTCTTC; CDR3: CASSTGTGGKNEQFF
length: 16; D: TRBD2; size: NA; V: TRBV18; J: TRBJ2-7; DNA: TGTGCCAGCTCACCACCGAATCGGGGGGGAGCCTACGAGCAGTACTTC; CDR3: CASSPPNRGGAYEQYF
length: 15; D: TRBD2; size: NA; V: TRBV9; J: TRBJ2-7; DNA: TGTGCCAGCAGCGCAGGACTAGCGGGGATCTACGAGCAGTACTTC; CDR3: CASSAGLAGIYEQYF
length: 14; D: TRBD1; size: NA; V: TRBV2; J: TRBJ1-2; DNA: TGTGCCAGCAGTGAAGGGGCAGGGGGATATGGCTACACCTTC; CDR3: CASSEGAGGYGYTF
length: 15; D: NA; size: once; V: TRBV3-1/TRBV3-2; J: TRBJ1-2; DNA: TGTGCCAGCAGCCAAAGAACAGCTACTAACTATGGCTACACCTTC; CDR3: CASSQRTATNYGYTF
length: 15; D: NA; size: once; V: TRBV5-1; J: TRBJ2-1; DNA: TGCGCCAGCAGCCCGGGACACCGACTAAACAATGAGCAGTTCTTC; CDR3: CASSPGHRLNNEQFF
length: 15; D: NA; size: NA; V: TRBV2; J: TRBJ1-5; DNA: TGTGCCAGCAAGAACAGGGTGGGAAGCAATCAGCCCCAGCATTTT; CDR3: CASKNRVGSNQPQHF
length: 14; D: NA; size: NA; V: TRBV7-2; J: TRBJ1-5; DNA: TGTGCCAGCAACTCTTGGGGCTATAATCAGCCCCAGCATTTT; CDR3: CASNSWGYNQPQHF
length: 15; D: TRBD1; size: once; V: TRBV7-6; J: TRBJ2-7; DNA: TGTGCCAGCAGCTTAATGCGACAGGGGAGCTACGAGCAGTACTTC; CDR3: CASSLMRQGSYEQYF
length: 15; D: TRBD1; size: NA; V: TRBV23-1; J: TRBJ1-6; DNA: TGCGCCAGCAGTCTCGTCCCGGGACAGGGATCACCCCTCCACTTT; CDR3: CASSLVPGQGSPLHF
length: 11; D: NA; size: NA; V: TRBV6-5; J: TRBJ2-7; DNA: TGTGCCAGCAGCCGGGGATACGAGCAGTACTTC; CDR3: CASSRGYEQYF
length: 18; D: NA; size: NA; V: TRBV3-1/TRBV3-2; J: TRBJ2-6; DNA: TGTGCCAGCAGCCCCTATCCGGCGACACCATCTGGGGCCAACGTCCTGACTTTC; CDR3: CASSPYPATPSGANVLTF
length: 14; D: NA; size: NA; V: TRBV5-6; J: TRBJ1-5; DNA: TGTGCCAGCAGCCTGGGCTATAGCAATCAGCCCCAGCATTTT; CDR3: CASSLGYSNQPQHF
length: 16; D: TRBD1; size: NA; V: TRBV23-1; J: TRBJ2-7; DNA: TGCGCCAGCAGTCCCCCGGCGGGACAGGACTCCTACGAGCAGTACTTC; CDR3: CASSPPAGQDSYEQYF
length: 12; D: TRBD1; size: NA; V: TRBV10-1; J: TRBJ2-5; DNA: TGCGCCAGCAGTGCAGGGGGCGAGACCCAGTACTTC; CDR3: CASSAGGETQYF
length: 14; D: NA; size: NA; V: TRBV16; J: TRBJ2-7; DNA: TGTGCCAGCAGCCCCCCCGGGGGTAACTACGAGCAGTACTTC; CDR3: CASSPPGGNYEQYF
length: 12; D: NA; size: NA; V: TRBV5-1; J: TRBJ2-7; DNA: TGCGCCAGCAGCTCGCCAGGAGCGGCGCAGTACTTC; CDR3: CASSSPGAAQYF
length: 14; D: NA; size: once; V: TRBV9; J: TRBJ1-4; DNA: TGTGCCAGCAGCGTAGCGGGGAAAAATGAAAAACTGTTTTTT; CDR3: CASSVAGKNEKLFF
length: 15; D: TRBD2; size: once; V: TRBV7-2; J: TRBJ2-7; DNA: TGTGCCAGCAGCATTGGACTAGCGGGCTCCTACGAGCAGTACTTC; CDR3: CASSIGLAGSYEQYF
length: 15; D: TRBD1; size: NA; V: TRBV6-5; J: TRBJ1-2; DNA: TGTGCCAGCAGTTACGTCGCAGGGGGCGCTGATGGCTACACCTTC; CDR3: CASSYVAGGADGYTF
length: 15; D: NA; size: NA; V: TRBV5-4; J: TRBJ2-3; DNA: TGTGCCAGCAAAGAACCCGGAGGGATCGCAGATACGCAGTATTTT; CDR3: CASKEPGGIADTQYF
length: 14; D: NA; size: NA; V: TRBV5-1; J: TRBJ2-5; DNA: TGCGCCAGCAGCCTCTCAGGGGTTTTAAAGACCCAGTACTTC; CDR3: CASSLSGVLKTQYF
length: 13; D: NA; size: once; V: TRBV2; J: TRBJ1-6; DNA: TGTGCCAGCAGCACAGGTATTAATTCACCCCTCCACTTT; CDR3: CASSTGINSPLHF
length: 13; D: NA; size: NA; V: TRBV30; J: TRBJ1-4; DNA: TGTGCCTGGACGTCGGGAGTAGATGAAAAACTGTTTTTT; CDR3: CAWTSGVDEKLFF
length: 13; D: NA; size: NA; V: TRBV9; J: TRBJ2-1; DNA: TGTGCCAGCAGCGGGGGCCCCTCCCATGAGCAGTTCTTC; CDR3: CASSGGPSHEQFF
length: 14; D: NA; size: NA; V: TRBV19; J: TRBJ1-2; DNA: TGTGCCAGTAGGATACGAGGGGGGGACTATGGCTACACCTTC; CDR3: CASRIRGGDYGYTF
length: 13; D: TRBD1; size: few; V: TRBV28; J: TRBJ1-2; DNA: TGTGCCAGCAGTGCGGGACAGAACTATGGCTACACCTTC; CDR3: CASSAGQNYGYTF
length: 13; D: NA; size: NA; V: TRBV19; J: TRBJ1-1; DNA: TGTGCCAGTAGTATCCAGGCCGAAAATCAAGCTTTCTTT; CDR3: CASSIQAENQAFF
length: 13; D: NA; size: NA; V: TRBV25-1; J: TRBJ1-1; DNA: TGTGCCAGCAGTGCCGGGGTCAGGGGCCAAGCTTTCTTT; CDR3: CASSAGVRGQAFF
length: 14; D: TRBD1; size: NA; V: TRBV9; J: TRBJ1-2; DNA: TGTGCCAGCAGCGTAGCACAGGGGAACTATGGCTACACCTTC; CDR3: CASSVAQGNYGYTF
length: 15; D: NA; size: once; V: TRBV3-1/TRBV3-2; J: TRBJ2-7; DNA: TGTGCCAGCAGCGCGAACCCGGGACTCGACTACGAGCAGTACTTC; CDR3: CASSANPGLDYEQYF